Presented here are 30 T cell receptor beta chains from one specimen sequenced in a study of CD8+ T cells in alopecia areata (dated by TCRdb to the late 2010s). What this sample's treatment or condition label stands for: oral pan-JAK inhibitor, 5-10 mg twice daily. Library creation used the immunoSEQ multiplex PCR assay. For TCR sequencing, RNA was extracted from every sample and reverse transcribed into cDNA to serve as template. The table was pulled from immuneACCESS by TCRdb, which kept in-frame rearrangements only. Such tables lose some clones; where checked, under half of the loss comes from unresolved V genes, and the rest has no known cause. This sample comprises approximately 180,000 clones, about 54% of them detected only once. The ten largest clones add up to roughly 16% of the sample. Sequencing was performed on CD4+ T cells sorted from blood, taken at approximately week 61, from a patient treated with tofacitinib. These receptors came from a human donor with alopecia areata.

This rearrangement joins TRBV6-5 to TRBJ1-6, with D tentatively TRBD1 (6 bases). The V end was cut by 6 bases, the J end by 10 bases, with 19 bases between. Germline V CDR1 and CDR2: MNHEY, SVGAGI. This CDR3 is 15 amino acids long. The CDR3 protein is CASSKLQGSLSPLHF. The CDR3, as DNA: TGTGCCAGCAGCAAACTACAGGGATCCCTCTCACCCCTCCACTTT.

The table lists this clone with a few counts. V gene TRBV6-5 combines with J gene TRBJ2-2; the match to TRBD1 covers 7 bases. Germline V lookup: CDR1 MNHEY, CDR2 SVGAGI. This CDR3 comprises 14 residues. Trimming cost V 5 bases and J 0 bases; bases outside gene matches: 0. The CDR3 bases are TGTGCCAGCAGTCAGGGGGCGAACACCGGGGAGCTGTTTTTT. Its protein is CASSQGANTGELFF.

The V and J genes are TRBV6-5 and TRBJ2-1; no definite D call. V was cut by 0 bases and J by 10 bases, with 7 bases left in between. CDR1 and CDR2 from the germline V gene are MNHEY and SVGAGI. The CDR3 length is 12 residues. The CDR3 nucleotides are TGTGCCAGCAGTTACTCGATCGGGGAGCAGTTCTTC. This translates into CASSYSIGEQFF.

A few counts support this clone. J is TRBJ2-4 and V is TRBV6-5, with D possibly TRBD2 on 5 matching bases. Trimming pared 6 bases from V and 5 bases from J, leaving 5 bases between. The CDR3 covers 11 residues. Germline-derived CDR1 and CDR2 are MNHEY and SVGAGI. CDR3: CASSGENIQYF. CDR3 in DNA: TGTGCCAGCAGCGGGGAAAACATTCAGTACTTC.

This clone was detected a few times. The chain links TRBV29-1 to TRBJ1-1; D remains ambiguous. V was clipped by 3 bases and J by 0 bases, with 8 bases between them. CDR3 size: 13 residues. CDR1 and CDR2 from the germline V gene are SQVTM and ANQGSEA. In DNA, the CDR3 is TGCAGCGTTGATACGGCATTGAACACTGAAGCTTTCTTT. This encodes CSVDTALNTEAFF.

The chain has TRBV4-1 and TRBJ2-3; 10 nucleotides align to TRBD2. V lost 1 base and J lost 5; bases outside the gene matches: 3. The V gene's germline CDR1 is MGHRA and CDR2 YSYEKL. The CDR3 contains 15 residues. CDR3 residues: CASSQVASGGDTQYF. For the CDR3, the DNA is TGCGCCAGCAGCCAAGTTGCTAGCGGGGGAGATACGCAGTATTTT.

This sequence joins TRBV15 and TRBJ2-1, with D tentatively TRBD1 or TRBD2 (5 bases each). The length of the CDR3 is 17 residues. The V gene's germline CDR1 is LNHNV and CDR2 YYDKDF (reference sequence). The V end lost 0 bases, the J end lost 6 bases, and 18 bases lay between the germline ends. In nucleotides, the CDR3 is TGTGCCACCAGCAGAGATTTAAAGGGGACCTCGAGCAATGAGCAGTTCTTC. Amino acid sequence: CATSRDLKGTSSNEQFF.

This clone was observed a few times. The chain has TRBV29-1 and TRBJ2-5; D may be TRBD1 or TRBD2 (6 bases each). Trimming shortened V by 2 bases and J by 4 bases, and 14 bases separated the two germline ends. CDR1 is SQVTM, CDR2 ANQGSEA, per germline. This CDR3 spans 14 amino acids. The CDR3 loop reads CSVEPRGRRETQYF. DNA for the CDR3: TGCAGCGTTGAACCCCGGGGGCGCCGAGAGACCCAGTACTTC.

The rearrangement joins TRBV5-1 to TRBJ2-7, with no clear D. V dropped 0 bases and J dropped 6 bases, with 16 bases sitting between them. Germline lookup yields CDR1 SGHRS and CDR2 YFSETQ. The CDR3 spans 15 residues. The CDR3 reads CASSLDGQFNGEQYF. Here the CDR3 DNA reads TGCGCCAGCAGCTTGGACGGTCAGTTTAACGGCGAGCAGTACTTC.

The chain joins TRBV30 to TRBJ1-2, with TRBD1 identical over 7 bases. The CDR3 loop spans 13 amino acids. CDR1 is GTSNPN, CDR2 SVGIG, per germline (reference sequence). V shed 3 bases and J 5 bases; nucleotides not matched to a gene: 6. In DNA form, the CDR3 reads TGTGCCTGGAGAATCTCAGGGGGATATGGCTACACCTTC. It is translated as CAWRISGGYGYTF.

The gene calls are TRBV25-1 and TRBJ2-1; D is unresolved. The CDR3 runs to 16 residues. Trimming took 3 bases from V and 1 from J, leaving 13 bases between them. The germline CDR1 and CDR2 sequences are MGHDK and SYGVNS. For the CDR3, the DNA is TGTGCCAGCAGTGATGTGATCGGGTGGTCCTACAATGAGCAGTTCTTC. Translating it yields CASSDVIGWSYNEQFF.

V usage is TRBV15 and J usage is TRBJ1-5, with D possibly matching TRBD1 (6 bases). The V gene's germline CDR1 is LNHNV and CDR2 YYDKDF (reference sequence). The CDR3 covers 16 residues. Trimming stripped 3 bases from V and 0 bases from J, with 12 bases between. CDR3 loop: CATSSGRGYSNQPQHF. CDR3 coding DNA: TGTGCCACCAGCAGCGGCAGGGGTTATAGCAATCAGCCCCAGCATTTT.

The chain combines TRBV6-6 with TRBJ2-7; possibly TRBD1 or TRBD2 for D (5 bases each). In germline, CDR1 is MNHNY, CDR2 SVGAGI (reference sequence). V was pared by 4 bases and J by 2 bases, with 12 bases between. The CDR3 has 14 residues. CDR3 DNA sequence: TGTGCCAGCAGTTGGGGGAGCCGAGCCTACGAGCAGTACTTC. Protein product: CASSWGSRAYEQYF.

A single count supports this clone. The rearrangement joins TRBV30 to TRBJ1-1; unclear D gene. The V and J ends lost 4 bases and 1 base respectively, with 13 bases between them. The CDR3 runs 14 residues. In germline, CDR1 is GTSNPN, CDR2 SVGIG (reference sequence). The CDR3 DNA is TGTGCCTGGACCCACCGGGCAGGGAACACTGAAGCTTTCTTT. Its translation is CAWTHRAGNTEAFF. Based on the CDR3 plus reference TRBV30 and TRBJ1-1, the full variable domain is SQTIHQWPATLVQPVGSPLSLECTVEGTSNPNLYWYRQAAGRGLQLLFYSVGIGQISSEVPQNLSASRPQDRQFILSSKKLLLSDSGFYLCAWTHRAGNTEAFFGQGTRLTVV.

The chain links TRBV29-1 to TRBJ2-5; D possibly corresponds to TRBD1 (6 bases). CDR3 length: 13 amino acids. With 5 bases removed from V and 6 bases from J, the gap between germline ends came to 16 bases. Germline V lookup: CDR1 SQVTM, CDR2 ANQGSEA. The DNA of the CDR3 is TGCAGCGTTAGACAGGCGGTCGTAAAGACCCAGTACTTC. Translating gives CSVRQAVVKTQYF. The full variable domain, its missing parts supplied by reference TRBV29-1 and TRBJ2-5, is SAVISQKPSRDICQRGTSLTIQCQVDSQVTMMFWYRQQPGQSLTLIATANQGSEATYESGFVIDKFPISRPNLTFSTLTVSNMSPEDSSIYLCSVRQAVVKTQYFGPGTRLLVL.

The chain recombines TRBV18 with TRBJ2-3; tentative D call: TRBD2 (6 bases). This CDR3 is built from 16 residues. CDR1 KGHSH and CDR2 LQKENI come from the germline V gene. V lost 2 bases and J 3 bases, leaving 15 bases between the germline ends. The CDR3, as DNA: TGTGCCAGCTCACCATCTGGCGGGGAGAAGACAGATACGCAGTATTTT. Residues: CASSPSGGEKTDTQYF.

The chain carries TRBV5-6 and TRBJ2-7; unclear D gene. V lost 2 bases to trimming and J lost 2 bases, with 8 bases between them. Germline V gene sequence: CDR1 SGHDT, CDR2 YYEEEE. The CDR3 is 13 residues long. CDR3 residues: CASSLGPAYEQYF. The CDR3 coding sequence is TGTGCCAGCAGCTTAGGTCCTGCCTACGAGCAGTACTTC.

This clone has a handful of counts. This chain joins TRBV29-1 and TRBJ2-7; no firm D call. Germline lookup yields CDR1 SQVTM and CDR2 ANQGSEA. The CDR3 covers 13 residues. V lost 5 bases to trimming and J lost 1 base, with 12 bases between them. This CDR3 reads CSVLRHGSYEQYF. Here the CDR3 DNA reads TGCAGCGTTCTGAGACACGGGTCCTACGAGCAGTACTTC.

This clone turned up a few times. This sequence joins TRBV19 and TRBJ2-2, with D perhaps matching TRBD1 (6 bases). The CDR3 is made up of 15 amino acids. The ends were cut back, 5 bases at V and 5 bases at J, with 15 bases in the middle. The germline CDR1 and CDR2 sequences are LNHDA and SQIVND (reference sequence). The CDR3 DNA reads TGTGCCAGTAGTCCTCGGACAGCTCCGACCGGGGAGCTGTTTTTT. It yields the protein CASSPRTAPTGELFF.

This rearrangement joins TRBV19 to TRBJ2-2; D may match TRBD1 or TRBD2 (5 bases each). The CDR3 has 13 residues. The V and J ends lost 3 bases and 8 bases respectively, with 10 bases between them. Germline-derived CDR1 and CDR2 are LNHDA and SQIVND (reference sequence). CDR3 amino acids: CASSIGGSGELFF. CDR3 sequence (DNA): TGTGCCAGTAGTATTGGGGGTTCGGGGGAGCTGTTTTTT.

This chain uses TRBV18 with TRBJ1-1; a weak D match, TRBD1 (5 bases). This CDR3 has 13 residues. Germline V gene data show CDR1 as KGHSH and CDR2 as LQKENI. Trimming removed 4 bases from V and 7 bases from J, with 13 bases in between. This chain's CDR3 is CASSHGTVDEAFF. CDR3 DNA sequence: TGTGCCAGCTCACATGGGACGGTGGATGAAGCTTTCTTT.

The gene calls are TRBV14 and TRBJ2-1, with 8 bases identical to TRBD1. V was clipped by 5 bases and J by 9 bases; unmatched bases: 12. This CDR3 has 15 amino acids. Germline V gene data show CDR1 as SGHDN and CDR2 as FVKESK. For the CDR3, the DNA is TGTGCCAGCAGCTCCCAGGGGGCGCGGGGTGTTGAGCAGTTCTTC. This sequence encodes CASSSQGARGVEQFF.

V is TRBV30 and J is TRBJ1-1, with TRBD1 identical over 11 bases. The ends lost 3 bases at V and 4 bases at J; junction bases unmatched: 4. CDR3 length: 14 residues. CDR1 is GTSNPN, CDR2 SVGIG, per germline (reference sequence). In DNA form, the CDR3 reads TGTGCCTGGAGGGACAGGGGGCTCGGCACTGAAGCTTTCTTT. It is translated as CAWRDRGLGTEAFF.

The CDR3 reads CASSKSERGPPEAFF. In DNA, the CDR3 is TGTGCCAGTTCCAAAAGCGAGAGGGGCCCCCCTGAAGCTTTCTTT. The V and J genes are TRBV18 and TRBJ1-1, with D possibly TRBD1 on 5 matching bases. The germline V gene encodes CDR1 KGHSH and CDR2 LQKENI. The V end lost 9 bases, the J end lost 6 bases, and 23 bases lay between the germline ends. The length of the CDR3 is 15 residues.

This CDR3 is CASSFHRGLETQYF. Here the CDR3 DNA reads TGCGCCAGCAGCTTCCACAGGGGGCTGGAGACCCAGTACTTC. The chain recombines TRBV5-1 with TRBJ2-5; 9 bases are shared with TRBD1. V gave up 2 bases and J gave up 5 bases; unmatched junction bases: 4. The CDR3 consists of 14 residues. The germline gives CDR1 SGHRS, CDR2 YFSETQ.

The V call is TRBV23-1, the J call TRBJ1-6, with 7 bases that match TRBD1. TRBV23-1 is classed as an ORF, of uncertain function. This CDR3 has 15 residues. With 2 bases clipped from V and 6 bases from J, the junction kept 4 bases outside the gene matches. The CDR3 region is CASSQGQALNSPLHF. CDR3 in DNA: TGCGCCAGCAGTCAAGGACAGGCCCTTAATTCACCCCTCCACTTT.

V is TRBV6-5 and J is TRBJ1-5; unclear D gene. The V and J ends lost 5 bases and 2 bases respectively, with 10 bases between them. CDR1 is MNHEY, CDR2 SVGAGI, per germline. This CDR3 is 14 amino acids long. The CDR3 region has the DNA TGTGCCAGCAGTGTCCGATGGGGCAATCAGCCCCAGCATTTT. The encoded protein is CASSVRWGNQPQHF.

This clone was picked up a small number of times. This chain links TRBV11-2 with TRBJ2-1; a possible D gene is TRBD2 (5 bases). Per germline, CDR1 SGHAT and CDR2 FQNNGV. The CDR3 totals 14 residues. Trimming removed 1 base from V and 7 bases from J, with 11 bases in between. CDR3 coding DNA: TGTGCCAGCAGCTTAGCGGGATTGGGGAATGAGCAGTTCTTC. Its protein product is CASSLAGLGNEQFF. Complete variable domain (other parts from reference TRBV11-2 and TRBJ2-1): EAGVAQSPRYKIIEKRQSVAFWCNPISGHATLYWYQQILGQGPKLLIQFQNNGVVDDSQLPKDRFSAERLKGVDSTLKIQPAKLEDSAVYLCASSLAGLGNEQFFGPGTRLTVL.

This clone has a handful of counts. V usage is TRBV2 and J usage is TRBJ1-1, with 8 bases lining up with TRBD1. Germline loops: CDR1 SNHLY, CDR2 FYNNEI. The CDR3 has 13 residues. V dropped 5 bases and J dropped 7; count of bases not matched to a gene: 6. The CDR3 region has the DNA TGTGCCAGCAGTATTGGACAGGGTAGTGAAGCTTTCTTT. The encoded protein is CASSIGQGSEAFF.

The CDR3 DNA reads as TGTGCCTGGAGTGTACGGCGGGCTGGAAAACTGTTTTTT. Its translation: CAWSVRRAGKLFF. This chain uses TRBV30 with TRBJ1-4, with D hard to call. The germline V and J ends were trimmed by 0 bases and 10 bases, with 12 bases remaining between them. The CDR3 consists of 13 residues. The V gene's germline CDR1 is GTSNPN and CDR2 SVGIG (reference sequence). The full variable domain, rest sourced from reference TRBV30 and TRBJ1-4, is SQTIHQWPATLVQPVGSPLSLECTVEGTSNPNLYWYRQAAGRGLQLLFYSVGIGQISSEVPQNLSASRPQDRQFILSSKKLLLSDSGFYLCAWSVRRAGKLFFGSGTQLSVL.